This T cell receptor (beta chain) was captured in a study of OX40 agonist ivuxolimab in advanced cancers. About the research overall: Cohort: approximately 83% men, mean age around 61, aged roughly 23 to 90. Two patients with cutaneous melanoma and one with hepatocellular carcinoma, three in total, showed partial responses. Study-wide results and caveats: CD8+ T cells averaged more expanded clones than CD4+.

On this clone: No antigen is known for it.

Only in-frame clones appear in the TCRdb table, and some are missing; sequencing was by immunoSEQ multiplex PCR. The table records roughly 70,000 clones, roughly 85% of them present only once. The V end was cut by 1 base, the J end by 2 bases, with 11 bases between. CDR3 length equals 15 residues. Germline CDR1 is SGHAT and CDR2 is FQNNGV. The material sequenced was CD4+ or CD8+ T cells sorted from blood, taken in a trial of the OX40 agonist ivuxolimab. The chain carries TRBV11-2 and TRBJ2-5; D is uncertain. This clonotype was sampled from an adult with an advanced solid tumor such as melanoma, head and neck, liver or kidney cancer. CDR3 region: CASSLVLGPQETQYF. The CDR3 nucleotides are TGTGCCAGCAGCTTAGTTTTAGGGCCTCAAGAGACCCAGTACTTC.